The text below deals with one T cell receptor beta chain. The antigen this receptor binds is unknown. The record has no base qualities; no much larger clone is one base away. This record comes from a study of cytomegalovirus exposure and HLA in healthy donors (dated by TCRdb to the late 2010s). Broadly, across the study: According to an earlier analysis of a few hundred of the donors, some 180 million T cells yielded approximately 120 million unique TCR beta sequences and around 300 Gb of sequence data. Roughly 300 gigabases of sequencing data and around 88 million unique TCR sequences made up an early release that covered under 750 HLA-typed donors. Of the roughly 400 genotyped donors, over 80% were placed in the genetic ancestry cluster associated with self-reported Caucasian donors. The study aimed to test whether cataloging public T cell receptors could reveal signatures of past pathogen exposure. The study profiled the T cell repertoires of 666 subjects by immunosequencing and related them to cytomegalovirus serostatus. Along with the roughly 670-subject first cohort, a separate validation cohort of around 110 different subjects was used. To predict cytomegalovirus infection status, the study combined high-throughput TCR immunosequencing, statistical association of individual TCRs with disease status, and machine learning. A later analysis re-examined previously published TCR beta repertoires from more than 550 donors and added high-resolution HLA genotyping to investigate patterns of TCR occurrence. Rather than using new phenotypic data, the later analysis identified candidate immune exposures from TCR beta sequences and from how often those sequences occurred across donors. In an earlier analysis of over 550 of the donors, high-throughput TCR beta sequencing was used to judge whether each TCR beta V gene segment behaved as functional or pseudogenic. Alongside the repertoire data, information on donor age, sex, ethnicity and CMV serostatus was compiled. A later genetic analysis used genome-wide SNP genotypes for about 65% of the 666 donors, treating that subset as a discovery cohort. All discovery cohort repertoires had been generated using a single sequencing platform. Both class I and class II loci were covered by HLA typing, at four-digit resolution. Typing coverage varied by locus: roughly 620-630 donors for A, B, C, DRB1 and DQB1; 522 for DQA1; 606 for DPA1; approximately 470 for DPB1. Because of strong linkage in the cohort, roughly five DR-DQ haplotypes were treated as single units for association and clustering. On average, 235,054 unique TCR beta nucleotide sequences were sequenced per donor among some 420 genotyped donors of the cohort, with around 19% of those sequences being non-productive.

Taken from cysteine to phenylalanine, the CDR3 has 11 residues. The retained sequence is limited to the CDR3, 33 bases, with the frame set at the first base. Trimming removed 7 bases from V and 7 bases from J, leaving 8 bases between the germline ends. From a lookup of the germline V gene, CDR1 and CDR2 are MGHDK and SYGVNS. The cohort consisted of 666 healthy bone marrow donors. Cohort members were all nominally healthy when sampled, although unrecorded immune exposures were likely present. The donor tested CMV seropositive, placing the donor among the 310 or so seropositive members of the cohort. Each donor provided a peripheral blood sample, and peripheral blood mononuclear cells were used for TCR beta sequencing. The Qiagen DNeasy Blood Extraction Kit was used to extract genomic DNA from the blood cell samples. The paper's findings and limits, for the study overall: Correlated functional status among segregating V segments might be attributable to linkage disequilibrium, but an unknown experimental factor could not be ruled out. In the study, 164 TCR beta chains were listed as associated with cytomegalovirus. The only immune exposure information available for the cohort was CMV serostatus. Sequencing depth was assumed to be roughly uniform across donors in the presence/absence analyses, though that assumption may not hold. In a later genetic analysis, a missense DCLRE1C variant was associated with V-gene and J-gene trimming of TCR beta chains, and the association was replicated in an independent cohort. According to a later analysis, most CMV-associated TCR beta chains appeared to be HLA-restricted, and the HLA associations seemed to be driven largely by CMV exposure. Some IMGT-functional V segments, including TRBV6-2 and TRBV6-3, could not be told apart with the 87-base-pair reads, so those segments were excluded. According to the authors, the approach could potentially be generalized to other disease states and immunological phenotypes. A later analysis found that TCR association rates varied across HLA loci, with DRB1 alleles showing the most associated TCRs and HLA-C alleles the fewest. A further reported finding was that TCR beta sequences accurately predicted the HLA-A and HLA-B alleles for most subjects in the first cohort. A group of highly shared sequence variants was considered likely to be a technical artifact of the sequencing pipeline. A later analysis associated about 17,000 TCR beta sequences with specific HLA alleles at a false discovery rate of 0.05. Because HLA typing was missing for some donors at each locus, association tests included only the typed subset. The earlier analysis of some 540 of the donors excluded roughly 17 rarely observed V segments, including chromosome 9 orphons, because counts were too low. An earlier analysis of approximately 600 of the donors showed that most TCR beta V segments appeared in productive rearrangements either about 87% or about 30% of the time, which broadly matched IMGT annotations. In vitro tests confirmed that three of the cytomegalovirus-associated TCR beta chains recognize cytomegalovirus antigens. In both the original and validation cohorts, the classifier was reported to diagnose cytomegalovirus status with high specificity and sensitivity. In a later analysis, HLA-associated TCR beta chains were found to be more clonally expanded and to have lower generation probabilities than equally common non-associated chains. According to a later genetic analysis, donors in an Asian-associated ancestry cluster had fewer N-insertions in productive TCRs than the approximately 650-donor mean. In this cohort, only TCR beta chains were sequenced, and detectable features were limited by the absence of alpha or paired-chain data. When HLA alleles, especially DR and DQ, strongly co-occurred, attributing TCR associations to individual alleles was difficult. Most TCR sequences were seen in very few donors, while some public TCRs were found in many individuals. In a later analysis, several top co-occurrence clusters were reported to appear linked to parvovirus B19, influenza, CMV and Epstein-Barr virus.

The library was generated by the immunoSEQ multiplex PCR assay. For the multiplex PCR, a mixture combining 60 forward primers for TCR Vbeta segments and 13 reverse primers for TCR Jbeta segments was used. Amplification of the CDR3 region of rearranged TCR beta genes was performed with a multiplex PCR assay on genomic DNA. On the Illumina HiSeq System, the amplified TCR beta libraries were sequenced as 87-base-pair reads. The published analysis was carried out like this. Across the roughly 670 repertoires, a later analysis counted around 80 million unique TCR beta chains, about 10 million of which were shared by at least two donors. Raw reads were error-corrected and collapsed into unique sequences by a nearest-neighbor algorithm in which closely related sequences were merged to remove PCR and sequencing errors. To assign V, D and J gene segments, CDR3 sequences were aligned to IMGT reference sequences. For a sequence to be retained, at least a six-nucleotide match to both a V gene segment and a J gene segment was required. A rearrangement counted as productive if the CDR3 had no stop codons and remained in frame with V and J, and every other rearrangement counted as non-productive. Following IMGT convention, CDR3 was defined as the stretch from the second conserved V-encoded cysteine to the conserved J-encoded phenylalanine. The earlier analysis of about 620 of the donors excluded sequences that lacked an unambiguous match to a single V gene segment. In an earlier analysis of approximately 610 of the donors, V segments were called functional above 56.7% productive rearrangements and were called segregating when the between-donor standard deviation exceeded 5%. To diagnose cytomegalovirus status from the catalog of TCR beta chain sequences, a statistical classification framework was built. A later analysis assigned V and J genes by comparing TCR nucleotide sequences with IMGT/GENE-DB human TR gene sequences. In a later analysis, CDR3 sequences and most-parsimonious VDJ recombination scenarios were assigned using the TCRdist pipeline. In a later analysis, each TCR beta chain was defined by its CDR3 amino acid sequence together with its V-gene family, and reads without a unique V-gene family were excluded. To address suspected cross-contamination and a sequencing artifact, a later analysis removed several hundred highly shared, low-generation-probability nucleotide sequences. For each public chain, a later analysis derived a clonal expansion index from normalized ranks of inferred template counts within each repertoire. In a later analysis, generation probabilities were computed using a VDJ recombination model fitted to out-of-frame rearrangements, and the results were checked against IGoR. Hypergeometric tests were used in a later analysis to score TCR-TCR, TCR-HLA and TCR-CMV co-occurrence, with a repertoire-size bias correction applied to the TCR pairs. A later analysis estimated false discovery rates by permuting HLA or CMV assignments 20 times. A later analysis grouped co-occurring TCRs with DBSCAN, adding TCRdist sequence similarity when clustering within HLA-allele-positive subsets. Repertoires with fewer than 30,000 or more than 120,000 public chains, plus five repertoires with anomalous nucleotide sharing, were excluded from co-occurrence clustering. As stored in TCRdb, this immuneACCESS dataset retains in-frame rearrangements with V and J assigned. A fraction of the clones does not appear; measured against another copy, unresolved V genes explain less than half of the discrepancy, and the remainder lacks a known reason. The D gene and trimming were derived from the DNA, and the V and J assignments and clone size from that table. For this sample there are 60,000 to 75,000 clones; 78% appear just once. In total, the top ten clones hold 6.5% to 8.5% of the sample.

This sequence was found in a man younger than 35 in good health and CMV-seropositive. The rearrangement combines TRBV25-1 with TRBJ2-1; no confident D gene assignment can be made. The source material was PBMCs. The bases are TGTGCCAGCAAGGAGAAAAATGAGCAGTTCTTC. Its protein is CASKEKNEQFF.